This is a list of T cell receptor beta chains from one sample in a study of blood T cell repertoires in COVID-19. Produced via immunoSEQ multiplex PCR; TCRdb's table is partial and in-frame only. The sample has some 140,000 clones; 70% to 85% are singletons. Material for sequencing was PBMCs or T cells enriched from blood (not recorded which). Receptor source: a man aged 45-65 years who had recovered from COVID-19. Both conserved end residues are trimmed from each CDR3. The order of the fields is V gene, D gene, CDR3 protein. A D gene is named only where the DNA matches it firmly.

>TRBV2|.
ASVVGGNQPQH
>TRBV6-4|TRBD2
ASSDSGGGTTGELF
>TRBV10-3|TRBD1
AISGGTGGSTDTQY
>TRBV24-1|TRBD2
ATRAAGGAGNEQF
>TRBV28|.
ASRIRGEAF
>TRBV5-8|.
ASSLTMNTEAF
>TRBV19|.
ASSTDSLQGQETQY
>TRBV7-2|.
ASSSSRGITEAF
>TRBV6-5|.
ASSYSGSTEAF
>TRBV10-3|TRBD1
AISESGDRGETF